These T cell receptor beta chains were read from a single sample in a study of technical replicates of blood from several donors. The data were produced by immunoSEQ multiplex PCR, yet TCRdb's version contains in-frame clones alone and is incomplete. The sample includes fewer than 90,000 clones, 93% seen only once; the top ten take 0.24%. The sample was T cells isolated from PBMCs. The receptors come from a human donor in good health. Each CDR3 is given with its conserved first and last residue. A D gene is named only where the DNA matches it firmly.

V gene	J gene	D gene	CDR3 protein
TRBV11-2	TRBJ2-3	TRBD2	CASSFSERGTGYTQYF
TRBV29-1	TRBJ1-1	TRBD1	CSVSQVWGQGRENTEAFF
TRBV9	TRBJ2-7	TRBD2	CASSAGLAGVYEQYF
TRBV5-6	TRBJ2-3	TRBD2	CASSLLSGEGDTQYF
TRBV18	TRBJ1-3	NA	CASSPSGQSFGNTIYF
TRBV10-3	TRBJ2-1	TRBD2	CAISAGAGGNNEQFF
TRBV18	TRBJ2-4	TRBD1	CASSPRDRAVGKNIQYF
TRBV7-9	TRBJ2-2	NA	CASSLLGELFF
TRBV12-5	TRBJ1-1	NA	CASGLGGVNTEAFF
TRBV12-5	TRBJ1-5	NA	CASGTLGVQPQHF
TRBV27	TRBJ2-2	TRBD1	CASRLQGTGELFF
TRBV16	TRBJ2-1	NA	CASSQWEAYNEQFF
TRBV27	TRBJ2-1	NA	CASRRRGGMVEQFF
TRBV6-5	TRBJ1-2	NA	CASSYSRGSNYGYTF
TRBV29-1	TRBJ2-1	NA	CSVGLGSGGEQFF
TRBV6-1	TRBJ2-3	TRBD2	CASSEFTSGASTDTQYF
TRBV29-1	TRBJ1-3	NA	CSVVFSGNTIYF
TRBV27	TRBJ1-1	NA	CASRKQGMNTEAFF
TRBV21-1	TRBJ1-3	NA	CASSTRQGPFSGNTIYF
TRBV5-8	TRBJ2-7	TRBD1	CASHATGDYEQYF
TRBV7-9	TRBJ2-1	NA	CASSLEGGNEQFF
TRBV5-1	TRBJ1-1	TRBD1	CASSFGTGFEAFF
TRBV5-1	TRBJ2-1	NA	CASSHRAQGWDEQFF
TRBV6-1	TRBJ2-1	TRBD2	CASSENGLVRPFF
TRBV7-8	TRBJ2-2	TRBD2	CASSLAVGGPPGELFF
TRBV4-2	TRBJ1-6	NA	CASSQGGNSPLHF
TRBV7-9	TRBJ2-7	NA	CASSFDIREIDEQYF